This is a list of T cell receptor beta chains from one sample in a study of post-analysis software for immune sequencing data. TCRdb used MiXCR to reprocess the PCR reads, holding one entry per CDR3 protein. The sample contains almost 700,000 distinct CDR3 sequences, over 45% of which appear only once. The specimen sequenced was blood. These receptors were taken from a girl aged 2-15 years with multiple sclerosis. The CDR3 runs from the conserved cysteine through the conserved F or W. A D gene is named only where the DNA matches it firmly. The size of a clone is reported for some rows only, either as once, few or many, or as a class for expanded clones.

CASRLGGLYEQYF,TGCGCCAGCAGGCTAGGGGGCCTTTACGAGCAGTACTTC,TRBV5-1,TRBJ2-7,TRBD1,once
CSVPDSTDTQYF,TGCAGCGTTCCGGACAGCACAGATACGCAGTATTTT,TRBV29-1,TRBJ2-3,-,few
CASSRRLAGGQGNEQFF,TGCGCCAGCAGCCGCAGACTAGCGGGGGGGCAAGGCAATGAGCAGTTCTTC,TRBV4-3,TRBJ2-1,TRBD2,-
CSAKAGQGSYSYNEQFF,TGCAGCGCTAAGGCGGGACAGGGTTCTTACTCCTACAATGAGCAGTTCTTC,TRBV29-1,TRBJ2-1,TRBD1,few
CASSQEIVAAYGYTF,TGCGCCAGCAGCCAAGAAATCGTGGCGGCGTATGGCTACACCTTC,TRBV4-3,TRBJ1-2,-,once
CASSPRRLNTEAFF,TGTGCCAGCAGCCCTCGGAGACTGAACACTGAAGCTTTCTTT,TRBV7-9,TRBJ1-1,-,-
CSARRAGSQETQYF,TGCAGTGCTAGACGCGCAGGGAGCCAAGAGACCCAGTACTTC,TRBV20-1,TRBJ2-5,-,few
CAAARGAVGNEQYF,TGTGCCGCCGCGCGGGGGGCGGTTGGCAACGAGCAGTACTTC,TRBV27,TRBJ2-7,TRBD2,-
CASSLVIAAPRGEQFF,TGTGCCAGCAGTTTAGTAATAGCGGCCCCGCGGGGTGAGCAGTTCTTC,TRBV12-3/TRBV12-4,TRBJ2-1,-,-
CATREGTSGNNEQFF,TGTGCCACCAGGGAGGGGACTAGCGGGAACAATGAGCAGTTCTTC,TRBV24-1,TRBJ2-1,TRBD2,few
CASSRPGTSGEVEDTQYF,TGTGCCAGCAGCCGTCCCGGGACTAGCGGGGAGGTTGAGGATACGCAGTATTTT,TRBV7-6,TRBJ2-3,TRBD2,-
CASSLPSDEQFF,TGTGCCAGCAGCTTACCTTCAGATGAGCAGTTCTTC,TRBV7-2,TRBJ2-1,-,-
CASRAGTSPGTDTQYF,TGTGCCAGCAGGGCCGGGACAAGCCCGGGGACAGATACGCAGTATTTT,TRBV2,TRBJ2-3,-,-